This entry describes one TCR beta chain. The antigen remains undetermined. Other DNA sequences in this specimen translate into the identical CDR3. These data belong to a study of shared clonotypes between healthy human individuals. Study findings and constraints: Generation probability values for non-shared clonotypes were lower than those for clonotypes shared by all four donors.

Some clones are missing from TCRdb's copy, which holds only in-frame ones; the method was immunoSEQ multiplex PCR. The sample has 2 million to 2.5 million clones; less than 95% are singletons. Nashville, Tennessee was home to all donors, who were Caucasian adults. Investigators divided CD4+ cells into CD45RA+ naive and CD45RA-negative memory subsets. The V and J ends lost 5 bases and 4 bases respectively, with 8 bases between them. The germline V gene has CDR1 MDHEN and CDR2 SYDVKM. The CDR3 is 12 residues long. The TCR originated in a man between 18 and 35 years old in good health. Some clones in this sample may be carry-over from other donors' samples. The sequenced material came from naive CD4+ T cells from PBMCs. As for subset: CD45RA+ positively selected. The J gene is TRBJ1-1, the V gene TRBV28, with D unresolved. The DNA for the CDR3 is TGTGCCAGCAGTAGAACTGGCACTGAAGCTTTCTTT. Its protein product is CASSRTGTEAFF. Combining the CDR3 with reference TRBV28 and TRBJ1-1 gives the whole variable domain DVKVTQSSRYLVKRTGEKVFLECVQDMDHENMFWYRQDPGLGLRLIYFSYDVKMKEKGDIPEGYSVSREKKERFSLILESASTNQTSMYLCASSRTGTEAFFGQGTRLTVV.